This is a list of T cell receptor beta chains from one sample in a study of OX40 agonist ivuxolimab in advanced cancers. Produced via immunoSEQ multiplex PCR; TCRdb's table is partial and in-frame only. Seen here are under 90,000 clones, about nine tenths observed once, and the top ten hold less than 2%. Sequences were derived from CD4+ or CD8+ T cells sorted from blood, sampled in a trial of the OX40 agonist ivuxolimab. The receptors here all came from an adult with an advanced solid tumor such as melanoma, head and neck, liver or kidney cancer. CDR3s include the opening cysteine and the closing phenylalanine or tryptophan. The D gene is left open where the match is weak. The listing skips clone size in some rows; elsewhere it reads once, few, many or a size class.

>TRBD2|-|TRBJ2-7|TRBV5-1
CASSLGLAENSYEQYF
TGCGCCAGCAGCTTGGGACTAGCGGAAAACTCCTACGAGCAGTACTTC
>-|-|TRBJ2-3|TRBV11-2
CASSLDGRTDTQYF
TGTGCCAGCAGCTTAGATGGGAGGACAGATACGCAGTATTTT
>-|-|TRBJ1-2|TRBV5-1
CASSLEGASGYTF
TGCGCCAGCAGCTTGGAAGGGGCGTCGGGCTACACCTTC
>-|-|TRBJ2-2|TRBV18
CASSTLESGTTGELFF
TGTGCCAGCTCAACCTTAGAGTCGGGCACCACCGGGGAGCTGTTTTTT
>-|-|TRBJ1-1|TRBV14
CASSRPETVTEAFF
TGTGCCAGCAGCCGACCAGAGACAGTCACTGAAGCTTTCTTT
>TRBD2|once|TRBJ2-3|TRBV7-2
CASSARIAGGPGTDTQYF
TGTGCCAGCAGCGCCCGGATAGCGGGAGGGCCAGGCACAGATACGCAGTATTTT
>TRBD1|-|TRBJ2-7|TRBV2
CASRGTGTSYEQYF
TGTGCCAGCAGGGGGACAGGGACCTCCTACGAGCAGTACTTC
>-|-|TRBJ2-3|TRBV11-3
CASSVQQGRRTDTQYF
TGTGCCAGCAGCGTGCAACAGGGGAGGCGCACAGATACGCAGTATTTT
>TRBD1|-|TRBJ2-7|TRBV28
CASSEQTGGFYEQYF
TGTGCCAGCAGCGAACAGACAGGGGGCTTTTACGAGCAGTACTTC
>-|-|TRBJ2-1|TRBV4-2
CASRPAVSYNEQFF
TGTGCCAGCAGGCCAGCGGTTTCCTACAATGAGCAGTTCTTC
>-|-|TRBJ2-7|TRBV5-6
CASSLSGRLSYEQYF
TGTGCCAGCAGCTTGTCGGGACGGCTCTCCTACGAGCAGTACTTC
>-|once|TRBJ2-2|TRBV7-7
CASSLGLANTGELFF
TGTGCTAGCAGCTTGGGACTGGCGAACACCGGGGAGCTGTTTTTT
>-|-|TRBJ2-2|TRBV11-3
CASSLISGLGGAGELFF
TGTGCCAGCAGCTTAATATCAGGCCTAGGGGGAGCCGGGGAGCTGTTTTTT
>TRBD1|once|TRBJ1-1|TRBV18
CASSPATGRTEAFF
TGTGCCAGCTCACCGGCGACAGGGAGGACTGAAGCTTTCTTT
>-|once|TRBJ1-4|TRBV5-4
CASSLGGAANEKLFF
TGTGCCAGCAGCCTCGGGGGGGCGGCTAATGAAAAACTGTTTTTT
>-|-|TRBJ2-1|TRBV4-2
CASSQEDQSYNEQFF
TGTGCCAGCAGCCAAGAGGACCAATCCTACAATGAGCAGTTCTTC
>-|-|TRBJ1-1|TRBV18
CASSGYVSTEAFF
TGTGCCAGCTCCGGGTATGTGAGCACTGAAGCTTTCTTT
>-|-|TRBJ1-2|TRBV29-1
CSGGGQPGGYTF
TGCAGCGGAGGTGGACAGCCGGGCGGCTACACCTTC
>TRBD2|-|TRBJ2-2|TRBV11-2
CASRNPGREKGGELFF
TGTGCCAGCCGAAATCCGGGGCGGGAGAAAGGCGGGGAGCTGTTTTTT
>-|-|TRBJ2-7|TRBV10-3
CATAGTVSYEQYF
TGTGCCACCGCCGGGACTGTATCCTACGAGCAGTACTTC
>-|-|TRBJ1-5|TRBV7-7
CASSRTYNQPQHF
TGTGCTAGCAGCCGGACTTACAATCAGCCCCAGCATTTT
>TRBD1|-|TRBJ2-7|TRBV11-3
CASSLGQGAYEQYF
TGTGCCAGCAGCTTAGGACAGGGAGCCTACGAGCAGTACTTC
>-|-|TRBJ2-3|TRBV4-2
CASSQGSGLSTDTQYF
TGTGCCAGCAGCCAAGGCTCGGGCCTCAGCACAGATACGCAGTATTTT
>-|-|TRBJ2-1|TRBV28
CASSPHSYNEQFF
TGTGCCAGCAGCCCCCACAGCTACAATGAGCAGTTCTTC
>-|-|TRBJ1-1|TRBV11-3
CASSPRGDVAFF
TGTGCCAGCAGCCCCCGAGGAGATGTGGCTTTCTTT
>TRBD2|-|TRBJ2-7|TRBV11-3
CASSVLAGTYEQYF
TGTGCCAGCAGCGTACTAGCGGGGACCTACGAGCAGTACTTC
>TRBD2|-|TRBJ2-1|TRBV6-6
CASSTPGTSRRNEQFF
TGTGCCAGCAGTACTCCTGGGACTAGCCGAAGGAATGAGCAGTTCTTC
>-|-|TRBJ1-5|TRBV28
CASRRRRGDQPQHF
TGTGCCAGCAGGCGGAGGAGAGGGGACCAGCCCCAGCATTTT
>TRBD1|-|TRBJ1-6|TRBV5-1
CASSLGGQGQSPLHF
TGCGCCAGCAGCTTGGGAGGACAGGGGCAATCACCCCTCCACTTT
>TRBD2|-|TRBJ2-2|TRBV9
CASSVLAGETGELFF
TGTGCCAGCAGCGTTTTAGCGGGGGAAACCGGGGAGCTGTTTTTT
>-|once|TRBJ1-1|TRBV7-2
CASSLGTFGDTEAFF
TGTGCCAGCAGCTTAGGGACCTTCGGAGACACTGAAGCTTTCTTT
>-|-|TRBJ2-7|TRBV5-5
CASSFSEWCCEQYF
TGTGCCAGCAGCTTTTCGGAGTGGTGTTGCGAGCAGTACTTC
>TRBD1|-|TRBJ1-1|TRBV2
CASRRDRGLPEAFF
TGTGCCAGTCGACGGGACAGGGGGCTCCCTGAAGCTTTCTTT
>TRBD2|-|TRBJ2-3|TRBV9
CASSPGGIHGTQYF
TGTGCCAGCAGCCCGGGGGGAATTCACGGTACGCAGTATTTT
>TRBD2|-|TRBJ2-1|TRBV6-1
CASSSGGGVQFF
TGTGCCAGCAGTAGCGGCGGGGGGGTTCAGTTCTTC
>-|-|TRBJ1-6|TRBV7-2
CASSLNPGNSPLHF
TGTGCCAGCAGCCTAAACCCAGGAAATTCACCCCTCCACTTT
>TRBD2|-|TRBJ2-7|TRBV10-3
CAITSAGGPREQYF
TGTGCCATCACGTCGGCGGGAGGGCCAAGGGAGCAGTACTTC
>-|once|TRBJ2-3|TRBV1
CTSSQDRLAGLDTQYF
TGCACCAGCAGCCAAGATCGGCTAGCGGGGTTAGATACGCAGTATTTT
>-|-|TRBJ1-3|TRBV12-5
CASVTGGASSGNTIYF
TGTGCTAGTGTTACTGGGGGGGCCAGCTCTGGAAACACCATATATTTT
>TRBD2|-|TRBJ2-1|TRBV5-1
CASSYSGESYNEQFF
TGCGCCAGCAGCTACAGCGGGGAGTCCTACAATGAGCAGTTCTTC
>TRBD2|-|TRBJ2-1|TRBV4-1
CASSQDRGAGGRNEQFF
TGCGCCAGCAGCCAAGATAGGGGGGCGGGGGGCCGCAATGAGCAGTTCTTC
>-|-|TRBJ1-3|TRBV6-1
CATEQGSGNTIYF
TGTGCCACGGAACAGGGTTCGGGAAACACCATATATTTT
>-|-|TRBJ1-2|TRBV5-4
CASSLGRGESGYTF
TGTGCCAGCAGCTTGGGAAGGGGGGAATCTGGCTACACCTTC
>TRBD1|-|TRBJ1-3|TRBV7-6
CASTAGGSGNTIYF
TGTGCCAGCACCGCAGGGGGCTCTGGAAACACCATATATTTT
>-|-|TRBJ1-1|TRBV28
CASSLTGGRGTEAFF
TGTGCCAGCAGTTTAACGGGGGGCAGGGGCACTGAAGCTTTCTTT
>-|-|TRBJ2-3|TRBV11-2
CASSSPGLDTQYF
TGTGCCAGCAGCTCACCGGGACTAGATACGCAGTATTTT
>TRBD1|-|TRBJ2-7|TRBV5-1
CASSMGQAYEQYF
TGCGCCAGCAGTATGGGACAGGCCTACGAGCAGTACTTC
>TRBD1|-|TRBJ2-7|TRBV6-1
CASSKGQGALEQYF
TGTGCCAGCAGTAAGGGACAGGGGGCTCTCGAGCAGTACTTC
>TRBD1|-|TRBJ1-5|TRBV28
CASSSVTGVSNQPQHF
TGTGCCAGCAGTTCAGTTACAGGGGTTAGCAATCAGCCCCAGCATTTT
>-|-|TRBJ2-7|TRBV5-1
CASSLGGTSYEQYF
TGCGCCAGCAGCTTGGGAGGCACCAGCTACGAGCAGTACTTC
>TRBD1|-|TRBJ2-7|TRBV5-6
CASSLVTGVLYF
TGTGCCAGCAGCTTGGTTACAGGGGTGCTGTACTTC